This T cell receptor beta chain derives from a study of cytomegalovirus exposure and HLA in healthy donors. Overall study: The Caucasian-associated ancestry cluster contained about 80% of the roughly 400 genotyped donors.

Looked up from germline, CDR1 is SEHNR and CDR2 is FQNEAQ (reference sequence). The CDR3 consists of 15 residues. Between the trimmed V and J ends, which lost 0 bases and 1 base, there was a span of 7 bases. 60 Vbeta and 13 Jbeta primers were used in PCR. Clones were sequenced by immunoSEQ multiplex PCR, and TCRdb holds only the in-frame ones, with some missing. The table includes about 100,000 clones, roughly 80% detected once. With respect to this clone: Its antigen is undetermined.

Study-wide points: Follow-up analysis seemed to connect common viral pathogens with several of the most significant clusters identified. Most TCR sequences showed up rarely, but some public TCRs showed up in many donors.

The source of this sequence is a male donor in good health and CMV-seropositive. The sequenced sample was PBMCs. The V gene is TRBV7-9, the J gene TRBJ1-5, with TRBD1 as a possible D gene (5 bases). Written as DNA, the CDR3 is TGTGCCAGCAGCTTAGCGGGGGGAAGCAATCAGCCCCAGCATTTT. Protein sequence: CASSLAGGSNQPQHF. The variable domain in full, completed from reference TRBV7-9 and TRBJ1-5, reads DTGVSQNPRHKITKRGQNVTFRCDPISEHNRLYWYRQTLGQGPEFLTYFQNEAQLEKSRLLSDRFSAERPKGSFSTLEIQRTEQGDSAMYLCASSLAGGSNQPQHFGDGTRLSIL.